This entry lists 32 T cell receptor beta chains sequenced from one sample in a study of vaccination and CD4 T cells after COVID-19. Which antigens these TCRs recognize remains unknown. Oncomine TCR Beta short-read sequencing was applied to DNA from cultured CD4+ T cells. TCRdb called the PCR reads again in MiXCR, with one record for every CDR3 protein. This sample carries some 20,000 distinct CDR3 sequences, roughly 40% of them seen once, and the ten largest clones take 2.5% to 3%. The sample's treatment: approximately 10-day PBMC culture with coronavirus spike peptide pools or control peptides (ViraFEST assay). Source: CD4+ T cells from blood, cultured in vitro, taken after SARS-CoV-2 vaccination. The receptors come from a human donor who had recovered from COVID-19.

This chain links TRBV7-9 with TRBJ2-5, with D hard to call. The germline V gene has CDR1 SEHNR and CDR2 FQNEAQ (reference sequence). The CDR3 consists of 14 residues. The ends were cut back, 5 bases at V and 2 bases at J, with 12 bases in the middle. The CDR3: CASSSQDRQETQYF. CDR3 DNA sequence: TGTGCCAGCAGCAGCCAGGACCGGCAAGAGACCCAGTACTTC.

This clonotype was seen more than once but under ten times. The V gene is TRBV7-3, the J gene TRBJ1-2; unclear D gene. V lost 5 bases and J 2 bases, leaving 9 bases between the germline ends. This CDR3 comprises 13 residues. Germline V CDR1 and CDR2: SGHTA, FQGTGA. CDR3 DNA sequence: TGTGCCAGCAGCCCTGGACGGAACTATGGCTACACCTTC. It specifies CASSPGRNYGYTF.

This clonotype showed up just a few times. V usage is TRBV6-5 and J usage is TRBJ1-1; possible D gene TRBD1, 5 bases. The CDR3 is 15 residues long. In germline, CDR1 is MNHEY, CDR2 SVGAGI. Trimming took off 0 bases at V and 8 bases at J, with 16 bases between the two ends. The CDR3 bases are TGTGCCAGCAGTTACTCGAAAGGGCAGGGATCGGAAGCTTTCTTT. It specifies CASSYSKGQGSEAFF.

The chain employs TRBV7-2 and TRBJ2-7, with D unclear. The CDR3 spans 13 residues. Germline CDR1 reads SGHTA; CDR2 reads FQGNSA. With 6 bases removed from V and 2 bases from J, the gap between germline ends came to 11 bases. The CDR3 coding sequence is TGTGCCAGCAGTCCGGAACTAACCTACGAGCAGTACTTC. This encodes CASSPELTYEQYF.

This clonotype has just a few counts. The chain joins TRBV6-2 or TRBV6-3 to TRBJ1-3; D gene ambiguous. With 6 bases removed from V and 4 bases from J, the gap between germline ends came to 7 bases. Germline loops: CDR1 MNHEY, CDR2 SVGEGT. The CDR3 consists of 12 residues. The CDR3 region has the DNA TGTGCCAGCAGCCCCTCCGGAAACACCATATATTTT. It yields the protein CASSPSGNTIYF.

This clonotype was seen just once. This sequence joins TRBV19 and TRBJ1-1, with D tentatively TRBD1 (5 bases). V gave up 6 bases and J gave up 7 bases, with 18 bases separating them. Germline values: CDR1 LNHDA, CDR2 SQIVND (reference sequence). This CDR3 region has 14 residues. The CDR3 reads CASRLGTSFYEAFF. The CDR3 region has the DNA TGTGCCAGTAGGCTCGGGACTTCTTTCTATGAAGCTTTCTTT.

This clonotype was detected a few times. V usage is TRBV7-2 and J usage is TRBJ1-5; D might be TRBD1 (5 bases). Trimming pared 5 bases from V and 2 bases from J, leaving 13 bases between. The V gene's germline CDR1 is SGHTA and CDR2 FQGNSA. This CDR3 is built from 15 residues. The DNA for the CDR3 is TGTGCCAGCAGCCCCTCAGGGTTAGGCAATCAGCCCCAGCATTTT. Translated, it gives CASSPSGLGNQPQHF. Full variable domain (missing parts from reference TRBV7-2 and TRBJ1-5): GAGVSQSPSNKVTEKGKDVELRCDPISGHTALYWYRQSLGQGLEFLIYFQGNSAPDKSGLPSDRFSAERTGGSVSTLTIQRTQQEDSAVYLCASSPSGLGNQPQHFGDGTRLSIL.

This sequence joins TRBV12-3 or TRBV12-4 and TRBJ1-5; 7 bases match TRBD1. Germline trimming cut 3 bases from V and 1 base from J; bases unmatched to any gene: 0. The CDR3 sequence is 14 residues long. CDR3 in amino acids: CASSLTGSNQPQHF. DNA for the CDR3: TGTGCCAGCAGTTTGACAGGGAGCAATCAGCCCCAGCATTTT.

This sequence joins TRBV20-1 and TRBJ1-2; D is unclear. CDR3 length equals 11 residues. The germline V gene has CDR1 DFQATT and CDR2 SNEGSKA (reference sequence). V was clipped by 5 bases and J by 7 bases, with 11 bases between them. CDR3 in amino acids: CSAPRNPGYTF. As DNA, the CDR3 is TGCAGTGCTCCCAGGAACCCTGGCTACACCTTC.

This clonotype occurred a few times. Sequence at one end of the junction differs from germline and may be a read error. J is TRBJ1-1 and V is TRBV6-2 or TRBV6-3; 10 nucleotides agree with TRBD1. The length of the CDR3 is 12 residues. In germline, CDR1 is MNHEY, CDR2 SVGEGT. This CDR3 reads CASSNPGQGMTF. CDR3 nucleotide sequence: TGTGCCAGCAGTAACCCGGGACAGGGGATGACTTTT.

CDR3 residues: CASTSSQTAPYGYTF. The CDR3 region has the DNA TGTGCCAGCACCTCATCACAAACAGCCCCCTATGGCTACACCTTC. The chain uses TRBV18 and TRBJ1-2, with D hard to call. Trimming shortened V by 8 bases and J by 4 bases, and 20 bases separated the two germline ends. The CDR3 is 15 amino acids. Germline V lookup: CDR1 KGHSH, CDR2 LQKENI. Using reference TRBV18 and TRBJ1-2 for the parts outside the CDR3, the full variable domain is NAGVMQNPRHLVRRRGQEARLRCSPMKGHSHVYWYRQLPEEGLKFMVYLQKENIIDESGMPKERFSAEFPKEGPSILRIQQVVRGDSAAYFCASTSSQTAPYGYTFGSGTRLTVV.

The CDR3 sequence: CASRKTGGAGQPQHF. The CDR3, as DNA: TGTGCCAGCAGGAAGACAGGGGGCGCGGGGCAGCCCCAGCATTTT. The chain recombines TRBV12-3 or TRBV12-4 with TRBJ1-5; TRBD1 agrees at 10 bases. V dropped 6 bases and J dropped 7; count of bases not matched to a gene: 9. This CDR3 comprises 15 residues.

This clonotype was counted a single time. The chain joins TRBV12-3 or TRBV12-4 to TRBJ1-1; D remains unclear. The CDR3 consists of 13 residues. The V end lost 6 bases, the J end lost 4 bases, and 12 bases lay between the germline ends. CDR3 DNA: TGTGCCAGCAGGGGAGTAGGCACCACTGAAGCTTTCTTT. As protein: CASRGVGTTEAFF.

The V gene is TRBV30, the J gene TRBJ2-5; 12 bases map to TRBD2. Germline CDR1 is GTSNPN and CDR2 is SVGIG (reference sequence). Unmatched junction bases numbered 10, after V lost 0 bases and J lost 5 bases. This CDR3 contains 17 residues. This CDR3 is CAWSVLLAGGPRETQYF. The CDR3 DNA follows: TGTGCCTGGAGTGTACTGCTAGCGGGGGGGCCTAGGGAGACCCAGTACTTC.

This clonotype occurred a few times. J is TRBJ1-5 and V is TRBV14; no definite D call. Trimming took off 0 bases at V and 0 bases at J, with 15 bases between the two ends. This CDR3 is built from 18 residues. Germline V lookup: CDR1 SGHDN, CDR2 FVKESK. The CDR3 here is CASSQDQSLLNSNQPQHF. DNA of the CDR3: TGTGCCAGCAGCCAAGATCAATCTCTACTTAATAGCAATCAGCCCCAGCATTTT.

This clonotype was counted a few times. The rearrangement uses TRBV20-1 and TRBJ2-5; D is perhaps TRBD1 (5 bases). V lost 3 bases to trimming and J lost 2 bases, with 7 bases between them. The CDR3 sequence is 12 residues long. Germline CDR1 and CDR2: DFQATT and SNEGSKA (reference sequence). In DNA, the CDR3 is TGCAGTGCTAGTCCAGGGCAAGAGACCCAGTACTTC. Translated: CSASPGQETQYF.

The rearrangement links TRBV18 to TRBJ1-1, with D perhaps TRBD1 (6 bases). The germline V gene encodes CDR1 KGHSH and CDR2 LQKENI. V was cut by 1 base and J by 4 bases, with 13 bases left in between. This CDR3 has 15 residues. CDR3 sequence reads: CASSPLPGVGTEAFF. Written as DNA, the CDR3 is TGTGCCAGCTCACCACTCCCAGGGGTGGGCACTGAAGCTTTCTTT. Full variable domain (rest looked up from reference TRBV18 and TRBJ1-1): NAGVMQNPRHLVRRRGQEARLRCSPMKGHSHVYWYRQLPEEGLKFMVYLQKENIIDESGMPKERFSAEFPKEGPSILRIQQVVRGDSAAYFCASSPLPGVGTEAFFGQGTRLTVV.

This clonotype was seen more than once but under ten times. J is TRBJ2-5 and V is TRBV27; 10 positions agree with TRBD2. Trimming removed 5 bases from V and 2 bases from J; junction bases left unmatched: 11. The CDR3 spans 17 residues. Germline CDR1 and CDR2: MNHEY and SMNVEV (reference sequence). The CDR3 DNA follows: TGTGCCAGCAGTGAACTAGCGGGACCCTGGGGTCAAGAGACCCAGTACTTC. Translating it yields CASSELAGPWGQETQYF.

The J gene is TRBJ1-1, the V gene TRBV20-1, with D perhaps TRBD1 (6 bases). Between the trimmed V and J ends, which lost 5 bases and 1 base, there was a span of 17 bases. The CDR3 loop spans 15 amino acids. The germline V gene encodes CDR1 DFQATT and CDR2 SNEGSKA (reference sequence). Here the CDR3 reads CSAYGTHGRNTEAFF. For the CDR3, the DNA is TGCAGTGCTTATGGGACACACGGCAGGAACACTGAAGCTTTCTTT.

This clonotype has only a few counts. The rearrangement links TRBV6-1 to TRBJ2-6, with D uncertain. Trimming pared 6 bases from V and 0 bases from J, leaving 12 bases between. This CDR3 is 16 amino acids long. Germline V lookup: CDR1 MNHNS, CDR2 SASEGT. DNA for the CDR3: TGTGCCAGCAGAGAGACCAGAAGCTCTGGGGCCAACGTCCTGACTTTC. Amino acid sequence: CASRETRSSGANVLTF.

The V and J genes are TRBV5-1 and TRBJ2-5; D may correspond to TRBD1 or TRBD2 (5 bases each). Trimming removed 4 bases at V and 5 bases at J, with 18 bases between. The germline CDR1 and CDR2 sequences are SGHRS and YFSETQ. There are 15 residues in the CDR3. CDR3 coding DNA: TGCGCCAGCAGCCCGGGGCCGGGGCGGAGCGAGACCCAGTACTTC. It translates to CASSPGPGRSETQYF.

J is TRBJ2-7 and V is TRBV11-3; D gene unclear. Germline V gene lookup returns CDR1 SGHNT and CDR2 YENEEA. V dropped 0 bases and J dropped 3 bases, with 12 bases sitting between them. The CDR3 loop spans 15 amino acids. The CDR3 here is CASSLEQHQNYEQYF. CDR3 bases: TGTGCCAGCAGCTTAGAACAGCACCAAAACTACGAGCAGTACTTC.

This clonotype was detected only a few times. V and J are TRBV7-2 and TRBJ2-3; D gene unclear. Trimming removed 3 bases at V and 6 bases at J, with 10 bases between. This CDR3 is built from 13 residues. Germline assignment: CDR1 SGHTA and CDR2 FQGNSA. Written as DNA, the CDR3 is TGTGCCAGCAGCTTCGCTGTATTGGATACGCAGTATTTT. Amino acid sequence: CASSFAVLDTQYF.

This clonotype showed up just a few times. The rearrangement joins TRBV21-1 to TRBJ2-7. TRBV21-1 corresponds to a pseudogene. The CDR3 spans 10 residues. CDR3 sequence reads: CASDLDEQYF. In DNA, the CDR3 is TGTGCCAGCGATTTAGACGAGCAGTACTTC.

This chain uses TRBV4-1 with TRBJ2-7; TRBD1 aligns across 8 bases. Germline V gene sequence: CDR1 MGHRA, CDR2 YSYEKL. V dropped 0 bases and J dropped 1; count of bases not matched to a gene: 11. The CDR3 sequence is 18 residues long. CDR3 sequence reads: CASSQDRSVGQGSYEQYF. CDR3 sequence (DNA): TGCGCCAGCAGCCAAGATAGGAGCGTAGGACAGGGTTCCTACGAGCAGTACTTC.

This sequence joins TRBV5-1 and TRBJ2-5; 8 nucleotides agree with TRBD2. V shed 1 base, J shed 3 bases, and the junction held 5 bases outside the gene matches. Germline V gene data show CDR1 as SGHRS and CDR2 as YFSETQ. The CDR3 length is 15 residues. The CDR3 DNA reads TGCGCCAGCAGCTTGAACCCAGCGGGGGAAGAGACCCAGTACTTC. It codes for CASSLNPAGEETQYF.

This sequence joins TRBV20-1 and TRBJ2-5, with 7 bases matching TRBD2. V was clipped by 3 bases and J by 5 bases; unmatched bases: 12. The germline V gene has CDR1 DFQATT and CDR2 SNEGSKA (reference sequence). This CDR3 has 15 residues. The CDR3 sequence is CSASRGSGIGETQYF. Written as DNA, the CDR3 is TGCAGTGCTAGTAGGGGCAGCGGGATTGGGGAGACCCAGTACTTC.

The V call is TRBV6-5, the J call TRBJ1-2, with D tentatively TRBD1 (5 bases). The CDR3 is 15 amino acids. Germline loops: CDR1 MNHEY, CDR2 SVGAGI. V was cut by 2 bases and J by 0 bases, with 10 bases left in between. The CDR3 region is CASSYGTEANYGYTF. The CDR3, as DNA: TGTGCCAGCAGTTACGGGACGGAAGCTAACTATGGCTACACCTTC.

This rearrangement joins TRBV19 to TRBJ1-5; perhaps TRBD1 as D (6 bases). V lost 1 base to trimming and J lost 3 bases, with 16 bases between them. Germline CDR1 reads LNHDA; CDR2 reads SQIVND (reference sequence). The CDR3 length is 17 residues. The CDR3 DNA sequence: TGTGCCAGTAGTATAGGTATAACAGGGCCCCTCAATCAGCCCCAGCATTTT. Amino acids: CASSIGITGPLNQPQHF.

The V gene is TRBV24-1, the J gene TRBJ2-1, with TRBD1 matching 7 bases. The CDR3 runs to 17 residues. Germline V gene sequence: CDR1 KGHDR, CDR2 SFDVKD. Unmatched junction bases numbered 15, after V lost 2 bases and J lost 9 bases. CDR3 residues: CATSDSMDRTSFGEQFF. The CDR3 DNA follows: TGTGCCACCAGTGATTCGATGGACAGGACCTCGTTCGGTGAGCAGTTCTTC.

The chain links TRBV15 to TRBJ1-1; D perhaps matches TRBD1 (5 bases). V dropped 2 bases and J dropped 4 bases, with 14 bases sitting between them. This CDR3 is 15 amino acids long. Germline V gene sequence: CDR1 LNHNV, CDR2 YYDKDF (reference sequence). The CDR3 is CATSRPPFQGTEAFF. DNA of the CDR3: TGTGCCACCAGCAGACCACCGTTCCAGGGCACTGAAGCTTTCTTT.

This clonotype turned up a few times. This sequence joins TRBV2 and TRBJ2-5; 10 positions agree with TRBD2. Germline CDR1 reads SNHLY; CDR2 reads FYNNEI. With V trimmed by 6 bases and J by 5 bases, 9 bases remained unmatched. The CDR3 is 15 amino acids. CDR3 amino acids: CASRRTSGAKETQYF. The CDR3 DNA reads TGTGCCAGCAGGCGGACTAGCGGCGCGAAGGAGACCCAGTACTTC.